The sequence of this TCR beta chain was determined in a study of T cells after posttransplantation cyclophosphamide. The CDR3 is 17 amino acids. Looked up from germline, CDR1 is SGHTS and CDR2 is YDEGEE. J was trimmed by 9 bases and V by 0 bases; bases with no gene match: 13. Data came from immunoSEQ multiplex PCR; TCRdb stores just in-frame clones and leaves some out. The table records roughly 35,000 clones without singletons, the ten largest covering 1% to 1.5%. This clone came up many times. Antigen specificity is unknown. The study, taken as a whole, reports: TRB clonality was highly associated with recipient CMV seropositivity and reactivation. Donor CD8+ memory clones often dominated recipient blood repertoires at later times. Tissue-infiltrating T cells from skin or gut overlapped little with blood T cells.

The TCR sequence derives from a girl aged 10 to 17 in good health, CMV-negative, and a related stem cell transplant donor. This chain uses TRBV5-8 with TRBJ2-1, with TRBD2 matching over 9 bases. What was sequenced was PBMCs. The CDR3 region has the DNA TGTGCCAGCAGCTTGGCCGTTGGGGTAGCGGGAGTTGGTGAGCAGTTCTTC. It specifies CASSLAVGVAGVGEQFF.